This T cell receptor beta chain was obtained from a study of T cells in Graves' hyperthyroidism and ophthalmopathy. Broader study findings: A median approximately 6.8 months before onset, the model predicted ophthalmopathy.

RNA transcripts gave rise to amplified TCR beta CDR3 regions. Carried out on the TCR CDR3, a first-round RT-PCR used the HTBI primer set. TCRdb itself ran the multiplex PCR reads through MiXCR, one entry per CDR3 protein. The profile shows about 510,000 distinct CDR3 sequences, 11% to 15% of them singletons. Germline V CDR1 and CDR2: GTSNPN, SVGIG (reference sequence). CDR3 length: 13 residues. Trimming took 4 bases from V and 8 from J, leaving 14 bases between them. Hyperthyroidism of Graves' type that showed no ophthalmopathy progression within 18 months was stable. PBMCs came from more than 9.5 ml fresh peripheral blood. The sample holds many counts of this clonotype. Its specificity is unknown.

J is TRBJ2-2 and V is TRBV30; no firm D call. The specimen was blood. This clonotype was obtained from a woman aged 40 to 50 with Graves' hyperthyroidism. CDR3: CAWTERAAGELFF. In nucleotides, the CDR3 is TGTGCCTGGACCGAAAGGGCGGCGGGGGAGCTGTTTTTT.